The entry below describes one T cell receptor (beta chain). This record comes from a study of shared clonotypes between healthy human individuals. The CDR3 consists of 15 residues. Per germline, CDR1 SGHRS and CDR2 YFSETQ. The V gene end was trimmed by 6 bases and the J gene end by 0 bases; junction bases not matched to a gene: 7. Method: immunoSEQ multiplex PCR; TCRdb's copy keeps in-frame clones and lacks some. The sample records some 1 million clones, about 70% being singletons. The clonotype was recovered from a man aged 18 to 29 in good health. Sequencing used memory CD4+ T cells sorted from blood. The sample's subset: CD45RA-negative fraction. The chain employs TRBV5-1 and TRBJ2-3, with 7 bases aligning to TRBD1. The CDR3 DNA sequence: TGCGCCAGCAAACGGGACAGTGATAGCACAGATACGCAGTATTTT. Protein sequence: CASKRDSDSTDTQYF.